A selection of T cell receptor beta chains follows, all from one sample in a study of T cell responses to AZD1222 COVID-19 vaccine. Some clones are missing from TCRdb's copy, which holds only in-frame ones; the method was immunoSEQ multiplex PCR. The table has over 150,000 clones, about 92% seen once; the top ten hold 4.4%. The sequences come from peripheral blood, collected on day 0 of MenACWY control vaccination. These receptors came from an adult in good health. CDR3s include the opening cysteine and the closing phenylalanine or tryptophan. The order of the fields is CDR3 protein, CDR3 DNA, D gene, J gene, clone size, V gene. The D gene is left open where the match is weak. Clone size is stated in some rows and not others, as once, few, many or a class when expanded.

cdr3_aa: CASKRDKNEKLFF; cdr3_nt: TGTGCCAGCAAACGGGACAAGAATGAAAAACTGTTTTTT; d_call: NA; j_call: TRBJ1-4; clone_size: NA; v_call: TRBV2
cdr3_aa: CASSGRPDRGFEKLFF; cdr3_nt: TGTGCCAGCAGCGGCCGCCCTGACAGGGGGTTTGAAAAACTGTTTTTT; d_call: NA; j_call: TRBJ1-4; clone_size: NA; v_call: TRBV21-1
cdr3_aa: CASSVGDRDYNEQFF; cdr3_nt: TGTGCCAGCAGCGTAGGTGACAGGGACTACAATGAGCAGTTCTTC; d_call: TRBD1; j_call: TRBJ2-1; clone_size: NA; v_call: TRBV9
cdr3_aa: CASSPLREMVGVGEQFF; cdr3_nt: TGTGCCAGCAGCCCGCTACGGGAGATGGTAGGGGTAGGCGAGCAGTTCTTC; d_call: NA; j_call: TRBJ2-1; clone_size: NA; v_call: TRBV3-1/TRBV3-2
cdr3_aa: CSVSTGNSNQPQHF; cdr3_nt: TGCAGCGTCTCGACAGGGAATAGCAATCAGCCCCAGCATTTT; d_call: TRBD1; j_call: TRBJ1-5; clone_size: few; v_call: TRBV29-1
cdr3_aa: CASTILTGSGANVLTF; cdr3_nt: TGTGCCAGCACTATCCTAACAGGGTCTGGGGCCAACGTCCTGACTTTC; d_call: NA; j_call: TRBJ2-6; clone_size: NA; v_call: TRBV9
cdr3_aa: CASSRTVNYEQYF; cdr3_nt: TGTGCCAGCAGCCGGACGGTTAACTACGAGCAGTACTTC; d_call: NA; j_call: TRBJ2-7; clone_size: NA; v_call: TRBV14
cdr3_aa: CASSYSWDYEQYF; cdr3_nt: TGTGCCAGCAGTTACTCGTGGGACTACGAGCAGTACTTC; d_call: NA; j_call: TRBJ2-7; clone_size: NA; v_call: TRBV6-5
cdr3_aa: CASSLVRGGQETQYF; cdr3_nt: TGTGCCAGCAGCTTAGTCAGGGGAGGCCAAGAGACCCAGTACTTC; d_call: NA; j_call: TRBJ2-5; clone_size: NA; v_call: TRBV11-2
cdr3_aa: CAISESRLNTEAFF; cdr3_nt: TGTGCCATCAGTGAGTCGAGGCTGAACACTGAAGCTTTCTTT; d_call: NA; j_call: TRBJ1-1; clone_size: NA; v_call: TRBV10-3
cdr3_aa: CASRPNSYEQYF; cdr3_nt: TGTGCCAGCAGACCTAACTCCTACGAGCAGTACTTC; d_call: NA; j_call: TRBJ2-7; clone_size: NA; v_call: TRBV2
cdr3_aa: CASSVQGLAGVTEQYF; cdr3_nt: TGTGCCAGCAGCGTCCAAGGACTAGCGGGAGTAACCGAGCAGTACTTC; d_call: TRBD2; j_call: TRBJ2-7; clone_size: NA; v_call: TRBV9
cdr3_aa: CASAGGRGTEAFF; cdr3_nt: TGCGCCAGCGCAGGGGGTAGGGGCACTGAAGCTTTCTTT; d_call: TRBD1; j_call: TRBJ1-1; clone_size: NA; v_call: TRBV5-1
cdr3_aa: CASSQEQVEQPQHF; cdr3_nt: TGTGCCAGCAGTCAAGAGCAGGTCGAGCAGCCCCAGCATTTT; d_call: NA; j_call: TRBJ1-5; clone_size: NA; v_call: TRBV21-1
cdr3_aa: CASSASGSRNEQFF; cdr3_nt: TGTGCCAGTAGTGCCAGCGGTTCCAGGAATGAGCAGTTCTTC; d_call: NA; j_call: TRBJ2-1; clone_size: NA; v_call: TRBV19
cdr3_aa: CASSHENIQYF; cdr3_nt: TGTGCCAGCAGCCATGAAAACATTCAGTACTTC; d_call: NA; j_call: TRBJ2-4; clone_size: NA; v_call: TRBV7-9
cdr3_aa: CASGKDSWGKSNQPQHF; cdr3_nt: TGTGCCAGCGGAAAGGACAGTTGGGGTAAGAGCAATCAGCCCCAGCATTTT; d_call: NA; j_call: TRBJ1-5; clone_size: once; v_call: TRBV19
cdr3_aa: CASSLGPRTTQHF; cdr3_nt: TGTGCCAGCAGCTTAGGGCCTCGTACGACCCAGCATTTT; d_call: NA; j_call: TRBJ1-5; clone_size: NA; v_call: TRBV7-2
cdr3_aa: CSVGTGNSPLHF; cdr3_nt: TGCAGCGTTGGGACAGGCAATTCACCCCTCCACTTT; d_call: TRBD1; j_call: TRBJ1-6; clone_size: NA; v_call: TRBV29-1